What follows is one T cell receptor (beta chain) and its context. Its antigen remains unidentified. Sampling times: baseline, cycle 4 day 1, cycle 7 day 1. The data originate from a study of OX40 agonist ivuxolimab in advanced cancers. At the level of the study: Three individuals attained partial responses, comprising one hepatocellular carcinoma case and two cutaneous melanoma cases. General observations from the study: Clonal expansion from baseline to week 6 occurred in both CD4+ and CD8+ T cells.

The CDR3 extends over 13 amino acids. Trimming shortened V by 7 bases and J by 5 bases, and 14 bases separated the two germline ends. Germline V CDR1 and CDR2: SGHTA, FQGNSA. The table came from immunoSEQ multiplex PCR; TCRdb's copy has only in-frame clones and leaves some out. The repertoire has 75,000 to 95,000 clones, approximately 90% of them found once; the top ten carry roughly 0.56%. Sequenced material: CD4+ or CD8+ T cells sorted from blood, taken in a trial of the OX40 agonist ivuxolimab. This clonotype was obtained from an adult with an advanced solid tumor such as melanoma, head and neck, liver or kidney cancer. This chain joins TRBV7-2 and TRBJ2-5; D call uncertain. CDR3 in amino acids: CASTLRVVETQYF. For the CDR3, the DNA is TGTGCCAGCACGCTAAGGGTGGTCGAGACCCAGTACTTC.